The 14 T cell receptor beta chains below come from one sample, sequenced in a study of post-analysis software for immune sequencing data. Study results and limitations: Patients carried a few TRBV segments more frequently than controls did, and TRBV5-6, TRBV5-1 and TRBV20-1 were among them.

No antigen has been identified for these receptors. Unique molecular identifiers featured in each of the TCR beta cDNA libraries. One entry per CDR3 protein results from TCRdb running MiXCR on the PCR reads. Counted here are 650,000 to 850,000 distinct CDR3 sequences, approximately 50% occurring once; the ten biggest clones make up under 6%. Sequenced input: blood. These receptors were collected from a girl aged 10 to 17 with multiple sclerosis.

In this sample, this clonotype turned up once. CDR3 nucleotides: TGCAGCGTGTCTGGGGCGGGGACCCAGTACTTC. Its translation is CSVSGAGTQYF. The V call is TRBV29-1, the J call TRBJ2-5; either TRBD1 or TRBD2 may fit D (5 bases each). The CDR3 totals 11 residues. The V end lost 6 bases, the J end lost 7 bases, and 12 bases lay between the germline ends. Germline loops: CDR1 SQVTM, CDR2 ANQGSEA.

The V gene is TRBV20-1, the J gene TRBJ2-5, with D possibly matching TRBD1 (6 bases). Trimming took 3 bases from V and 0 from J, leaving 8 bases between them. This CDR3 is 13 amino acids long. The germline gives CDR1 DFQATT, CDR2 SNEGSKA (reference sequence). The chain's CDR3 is CSASRQDQETQYF. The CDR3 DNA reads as TGCAGTGCTAGTCGACAGGACCAAGAGACCCAGTACTTC.

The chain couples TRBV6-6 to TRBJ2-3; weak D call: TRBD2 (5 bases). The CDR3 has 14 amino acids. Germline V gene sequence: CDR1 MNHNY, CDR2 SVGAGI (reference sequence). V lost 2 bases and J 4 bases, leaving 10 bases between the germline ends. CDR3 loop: CASSYRPSSDTQYF. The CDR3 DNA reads TGTGCCAGCAGTTACCGCCCTAGCTCAGATACGCAGTATTTT.

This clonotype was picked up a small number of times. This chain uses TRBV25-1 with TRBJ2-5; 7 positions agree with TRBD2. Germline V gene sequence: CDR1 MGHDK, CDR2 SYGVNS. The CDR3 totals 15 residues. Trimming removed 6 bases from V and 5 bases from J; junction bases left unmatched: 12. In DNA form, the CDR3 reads TGTGCCAGCAGAAGAAGCGGGGAACCAAGGGAGACCCAGTACTTC. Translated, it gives CASRRSGEPRETQYF.

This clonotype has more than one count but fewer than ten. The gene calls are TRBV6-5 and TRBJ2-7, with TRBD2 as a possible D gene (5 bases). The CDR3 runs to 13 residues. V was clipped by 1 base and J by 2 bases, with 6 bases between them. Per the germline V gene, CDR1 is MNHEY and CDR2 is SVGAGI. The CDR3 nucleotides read TGTGCCAGCAGTTACTGGCGGGCCTACGAGCAGTACTTC. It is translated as CASSYWRAYEQYF.

The CDR3 region has the DNA TGCAGCGTTGAGCGGGACAGCCGGACCCAGTACTTC. Translated, it gives CSVERDSRTQYF. The chain combines TRBV29-1 with TRBJ2-5; possible D gene TRBD1, 7 bases. The CDR3 loop spans 12 amino acids. V was clipped by 3 bases and J by 7 bases, with 12 bases between them. Germline V gives CDR1 SQVTM, CDR2 ANQGSEA.

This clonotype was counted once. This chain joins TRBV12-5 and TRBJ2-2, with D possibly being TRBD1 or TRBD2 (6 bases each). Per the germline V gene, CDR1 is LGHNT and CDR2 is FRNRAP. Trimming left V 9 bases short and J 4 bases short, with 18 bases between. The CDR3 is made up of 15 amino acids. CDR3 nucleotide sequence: TGTGCTAGCCACATTTTGGGGGGCCGCACCGGGGAGCTGTTTTTT. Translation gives CASHILGGRTGELFF.

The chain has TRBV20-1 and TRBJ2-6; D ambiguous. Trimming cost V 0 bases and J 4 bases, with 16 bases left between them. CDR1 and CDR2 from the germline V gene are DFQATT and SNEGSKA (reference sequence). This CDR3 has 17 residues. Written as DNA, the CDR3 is TGCAGTGCTAGAGATACCCAGGACGTGGGGGGGGCCAACGTCCTGACTTTC. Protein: CSARDTQDVGGANVLTF.

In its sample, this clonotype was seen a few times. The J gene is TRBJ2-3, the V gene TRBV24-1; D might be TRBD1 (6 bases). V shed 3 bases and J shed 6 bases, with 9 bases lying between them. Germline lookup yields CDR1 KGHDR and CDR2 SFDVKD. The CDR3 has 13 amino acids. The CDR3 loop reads CATSDGGRDTQYF. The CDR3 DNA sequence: TGTGCCACCAGTGATGGGGGCCGGGATACGCAGTATTTT.

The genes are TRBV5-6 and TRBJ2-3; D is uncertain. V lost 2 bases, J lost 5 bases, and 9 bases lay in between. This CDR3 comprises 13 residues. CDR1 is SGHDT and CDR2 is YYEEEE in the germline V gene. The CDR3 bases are TGTGCCAGCAGCTTTCAGATGATAGATACGCAGTATTTT. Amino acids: CASSFQMIDTQYF.

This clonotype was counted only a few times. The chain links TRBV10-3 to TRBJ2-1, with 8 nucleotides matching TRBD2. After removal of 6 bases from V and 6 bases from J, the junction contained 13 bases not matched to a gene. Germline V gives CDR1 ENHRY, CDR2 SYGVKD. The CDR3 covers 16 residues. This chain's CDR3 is CAIRRTGGGGRNEQFF. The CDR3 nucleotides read TGTGCCATCAGGCGGACGGGAGGGGGGGGTCGCAATGAGCAGTTCTTC.

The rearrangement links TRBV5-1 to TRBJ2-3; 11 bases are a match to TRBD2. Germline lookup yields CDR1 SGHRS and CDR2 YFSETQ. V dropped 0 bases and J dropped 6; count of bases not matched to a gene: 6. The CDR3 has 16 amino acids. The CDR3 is CASSLESSGGPDTQYF. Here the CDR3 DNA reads TGCGCCAGCAGCTTGGAGTCTAGCGGGGGGCCGGATACGCAGTATTTT.

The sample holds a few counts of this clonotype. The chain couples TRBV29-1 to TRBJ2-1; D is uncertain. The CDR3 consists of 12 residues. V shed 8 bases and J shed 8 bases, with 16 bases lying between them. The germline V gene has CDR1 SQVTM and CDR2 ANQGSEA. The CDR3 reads CSSLVTRDEQFF. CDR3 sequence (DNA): TGCAGCTCCCTCGTTACCCGGGATGAGCAGTTCTTC.

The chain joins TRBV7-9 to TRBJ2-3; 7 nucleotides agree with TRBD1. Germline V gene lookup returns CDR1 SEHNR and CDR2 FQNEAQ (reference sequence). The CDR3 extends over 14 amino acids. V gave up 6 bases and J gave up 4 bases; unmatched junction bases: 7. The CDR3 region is CASSQRTGADTQYF. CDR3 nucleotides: TGTGCCAGCAGTCAACGGACAGGAGCAGATACGCAGTATTTT.